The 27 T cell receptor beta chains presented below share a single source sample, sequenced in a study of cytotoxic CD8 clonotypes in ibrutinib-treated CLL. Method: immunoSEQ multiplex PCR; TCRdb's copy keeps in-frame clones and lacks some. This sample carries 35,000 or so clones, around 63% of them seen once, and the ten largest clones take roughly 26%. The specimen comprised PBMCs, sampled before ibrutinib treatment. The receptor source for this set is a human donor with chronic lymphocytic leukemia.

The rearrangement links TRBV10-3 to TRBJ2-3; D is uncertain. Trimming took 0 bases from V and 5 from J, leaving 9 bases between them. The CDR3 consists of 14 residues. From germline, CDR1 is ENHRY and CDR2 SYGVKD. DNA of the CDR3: TGTGCCATCAGTGAGTCGACCGTTGGAGATACGCAGTATTTT. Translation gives CAISESTVGDTQYF.

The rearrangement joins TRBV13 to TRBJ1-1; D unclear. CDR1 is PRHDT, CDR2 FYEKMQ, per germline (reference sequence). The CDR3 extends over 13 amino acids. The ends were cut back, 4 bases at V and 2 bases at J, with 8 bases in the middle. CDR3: CASSSRPNTEAFF. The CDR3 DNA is TGTGCCAGCAGCTCGAGACCCAACACTGAAGCTTTCTTT. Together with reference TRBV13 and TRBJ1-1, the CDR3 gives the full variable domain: AAGVIQSPRHLIKEKRETATLKCYPIPRHDTVYWYQQGPGQDPQFLISFYEKMQSDKGSIPDRFSAQQFSDYHSELNMSSLELGDSALYFCASSSRPNTEAFFGQGTRLTVV.

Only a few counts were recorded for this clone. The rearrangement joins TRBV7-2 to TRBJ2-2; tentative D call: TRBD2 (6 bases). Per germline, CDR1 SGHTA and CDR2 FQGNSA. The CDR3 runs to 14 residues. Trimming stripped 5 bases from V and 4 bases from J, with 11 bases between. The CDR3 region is CASSPGRGTGELFF. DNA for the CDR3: TGTGCCAGCAGCCCTGGGCGGGGCACCGGGGAGCTGTTTTTT.

The DNA for the CDR3 is TGCAGCGTGAGGACAGGGGGCACTGAAGCTTTCTTT. It yields the protein CSVRTGGTEAFF. This chain joins TRBV29-1 and TRBJ1-1; 10 nucleotides line up with TRBD1. The CDR3 consists of 12 residues. The germline V gene encodes CDR1 SQVTM and CDR2 ANQGSEA. The V gene end was trimmed by 6 bases and the J gene end by 4 bases; junction bases not matched to a gene: 2.

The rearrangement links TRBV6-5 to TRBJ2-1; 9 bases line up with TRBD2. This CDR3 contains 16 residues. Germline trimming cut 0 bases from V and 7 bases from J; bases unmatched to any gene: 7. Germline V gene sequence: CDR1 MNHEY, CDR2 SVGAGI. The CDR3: CASSYSLAGESNEQFF. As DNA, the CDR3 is TGTGCCAGCAGTTACTCCTTAGCGGGAGAATCAAATGAGCAGTTCTTC.

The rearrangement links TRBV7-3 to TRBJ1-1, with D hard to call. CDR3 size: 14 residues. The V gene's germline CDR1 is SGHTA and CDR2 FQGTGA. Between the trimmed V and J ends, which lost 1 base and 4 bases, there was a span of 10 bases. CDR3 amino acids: CASSLNSGGTEAFF. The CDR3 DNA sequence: TGTGCCAGCAGCTTAAATTCGGGTGGCACTGAAGCTTTCTTT.

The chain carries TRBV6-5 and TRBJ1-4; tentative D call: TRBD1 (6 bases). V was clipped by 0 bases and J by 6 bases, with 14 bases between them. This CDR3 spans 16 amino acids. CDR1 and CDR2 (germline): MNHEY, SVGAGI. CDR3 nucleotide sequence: TGTGCCAGCAGTTACTCCTTGGGGGGCGGATATGAAAAACTGTTTTTT. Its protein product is CASSYSLGGGYEKLFF.

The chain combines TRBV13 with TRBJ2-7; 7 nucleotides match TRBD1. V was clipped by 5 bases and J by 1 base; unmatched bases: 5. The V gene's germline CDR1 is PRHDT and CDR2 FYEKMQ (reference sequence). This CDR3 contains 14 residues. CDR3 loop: CASSPWGQSYEQYF. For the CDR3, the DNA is TGTGCCAGCAGCCCCTGGGGACAGTCCTACGAGCAGTACTTC.

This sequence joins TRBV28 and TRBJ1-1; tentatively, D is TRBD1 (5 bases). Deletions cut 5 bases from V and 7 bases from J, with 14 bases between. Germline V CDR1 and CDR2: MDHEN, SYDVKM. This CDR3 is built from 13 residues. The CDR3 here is CASSRPGLGEAFF. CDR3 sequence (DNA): TGTGCCAGCAGTAGACCGGGACTGGGTGAAGCTTTCTTT.

CDR3 region: CASSTDRVSYEQYF. DNA of the CDR3: TGTGCCAGCAGCACTGACAGGGTTTCCTACGAGCAGTACTTC. This rearrangement joins TRBV11-2 to TRBJ2-7, with 7 bases matching TRBD1. V shed 5 bases, J shed 1 base, and the junction held 5 bases outside the gene matches. The CDR3 consists of 14 residues. In germline, CDR1 is SGHAT, CDR2 FQNNGV. Full variable domain (missing parts from reference TRBV11-2 and TRBJ2-7): EAGVAQSPRYKIIEKRQSVAFWCNPISGHATLYWYQQILGQGPKLLIQFQNNGVVDDSQLPKDRFSAERLKGVDSTLKIQPAKLEDSAVYLCASSTDRVSYEQYFGPGTRLTVT.

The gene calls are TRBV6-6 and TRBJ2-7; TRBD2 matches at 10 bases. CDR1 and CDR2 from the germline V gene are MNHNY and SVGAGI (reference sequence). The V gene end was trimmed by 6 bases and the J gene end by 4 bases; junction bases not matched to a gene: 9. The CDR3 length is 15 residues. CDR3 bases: TGTGCCAGCAGGACCCAACTAGCGGGGAAATACGAGCAGTACTTC. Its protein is CASRTQLAGKYEQYF.

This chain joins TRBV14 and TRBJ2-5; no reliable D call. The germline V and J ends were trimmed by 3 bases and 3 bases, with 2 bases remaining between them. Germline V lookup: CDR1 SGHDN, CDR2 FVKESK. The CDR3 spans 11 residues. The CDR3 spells CASSQEETQYF. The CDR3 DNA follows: TGTGCCAGCAGCCAGGAAGAGACCCAGTACTTC.

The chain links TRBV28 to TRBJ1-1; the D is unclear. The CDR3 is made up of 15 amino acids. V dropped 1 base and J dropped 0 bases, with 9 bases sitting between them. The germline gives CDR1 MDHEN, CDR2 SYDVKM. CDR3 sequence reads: CASSLSVEMNTEAFF. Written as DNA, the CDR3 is TGTGCCAGCAGTTTATCCGTAGAAATGAACACTGAAGCTTTCTTT. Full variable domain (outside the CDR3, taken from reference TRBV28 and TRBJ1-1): DVKVTQSSRYLVKRTGEKVFLECVQDMDHENMFWYRQDPGLGLRLIYFSYDVKMKEKGDIPEGYSVSREKKERFSLILESASTNQTSMYLCASSLSVEMNTEAFFGQGTRLTVV.

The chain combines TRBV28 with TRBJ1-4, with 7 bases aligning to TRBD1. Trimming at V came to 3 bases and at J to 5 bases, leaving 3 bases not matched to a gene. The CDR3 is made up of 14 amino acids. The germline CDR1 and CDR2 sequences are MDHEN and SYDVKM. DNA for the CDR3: TGTGCCAGCAGTTTGCGACAGGGCAATGAAAAACTGTTTTTT. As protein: CASSLRQGNEKLFF. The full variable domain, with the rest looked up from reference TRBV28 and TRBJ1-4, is DVKVTQSSRYLVKRTGEKVFLECVQDMDHENMFWYRQDPGLGLRLIYFSYDVKMKEKGDIPEGYSVSREKKERFSLILESASTNQTSMYLCASSLRQGNEKLFFGSGTQLSVL.

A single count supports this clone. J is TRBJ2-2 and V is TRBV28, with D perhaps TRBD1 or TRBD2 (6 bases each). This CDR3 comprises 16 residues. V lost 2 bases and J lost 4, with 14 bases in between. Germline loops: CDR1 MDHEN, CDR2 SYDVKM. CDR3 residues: CASSLRGTRLTGELFF. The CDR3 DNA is TGTGCCAGCAGTTTACGGGGGACACGTCTCACCGGGGAGCTGTTTTTT. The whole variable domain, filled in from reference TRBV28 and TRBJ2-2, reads DVKVTQSSRYLVKRTGEKVFLECVQDMDHENMFWYRQDPGLGLRLIYFSYDVKMKEKGDIPEGYSVSREKKERFSLILESASTNQTSMYLCASSLRGTRLTGELFFGEGSRLTVL.

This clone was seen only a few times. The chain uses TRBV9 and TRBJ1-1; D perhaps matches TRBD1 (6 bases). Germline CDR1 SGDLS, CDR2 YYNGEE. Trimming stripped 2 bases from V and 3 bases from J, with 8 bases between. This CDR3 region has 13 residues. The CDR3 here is CASSVNRDTEAFF. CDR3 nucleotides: TGTGCCAGCAGCGTCAACAGGGACACTGAAGCTTTCTTT.

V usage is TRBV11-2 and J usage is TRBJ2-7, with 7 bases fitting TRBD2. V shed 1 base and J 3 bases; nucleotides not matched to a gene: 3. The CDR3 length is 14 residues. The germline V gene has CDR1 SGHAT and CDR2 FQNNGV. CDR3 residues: CASSLATSVYEQYF. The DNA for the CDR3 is TGTGCCAGCAGCTTAGCCACTAGCGTCTACGAGCAGTACTTC.

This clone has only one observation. CDR3 residues: CASSQTDNYGYTF. In DNA form, the CDR3 reads TGTGCCAGCAGCCAGACAGATAACTATGGCTACACCTTC. V usage is TRBV4-2 and J usage is TRBJ1-2, with TRBD1 as a possible D gene (5 bases). V was pared by 3 bases and J by 1 base, with 6 bases between. The CDR3 contains 13 residues. Per the germline V gene, CDR1 is LGHNA and CDR2 is YNFKEQ.

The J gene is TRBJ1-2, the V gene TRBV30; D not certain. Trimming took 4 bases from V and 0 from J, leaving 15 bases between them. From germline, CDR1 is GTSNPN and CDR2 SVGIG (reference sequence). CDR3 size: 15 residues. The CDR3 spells CAWTPSNRANYGYTF. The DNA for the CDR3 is TGTGCCTGGACCCCTTCAAACCGAGCTAACTATGGCTACACCTTC.

CDR3 DNA: TGTGCCAGCGGACTAGCGGGGGGGCTAGAGACCCAGTACTTC. This translates into CASGLAGGLETQYF. This chain links TRBV25-1 with TRBJ2-5; 15 bases map to TRBD2. J gave up 4 bases and V 8 bases, and 2 bases lay outside the gene matches. This CDR3 region has 14 residues. The V gene's germline CDR1 is MGHDK and CDR2 SYGVNS. Supplemented by reference TRBV25-1 and TRBJ2-5, the full variable domain reads EADIYQTPRYLVIGTGKKITLECSQTMGHDKMYWYQQDPGMELHLIHYSYGVNSTEKGDLSSESTVSRIRTEHFPLTLESARPSHTSQYLCASGLAGGLETQYFGPGTRLLVL.

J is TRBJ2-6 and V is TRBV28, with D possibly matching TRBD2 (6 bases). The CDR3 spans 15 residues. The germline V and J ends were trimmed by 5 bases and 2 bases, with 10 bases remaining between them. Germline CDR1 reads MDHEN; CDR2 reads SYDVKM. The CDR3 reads CASSPWGAGANVLTF. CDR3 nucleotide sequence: TGTGCCAGCAGTCCATGGGGGGCTGGGGCCAACGTCCTGACTTTC.

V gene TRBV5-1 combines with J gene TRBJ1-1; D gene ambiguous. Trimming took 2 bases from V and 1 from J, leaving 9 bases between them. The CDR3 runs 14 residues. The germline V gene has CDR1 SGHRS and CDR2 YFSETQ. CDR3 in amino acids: CASSFGSGNTEAFF. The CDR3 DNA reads TGCGCCAGCAGCTTTGGGTCAGGGAACACTGAAGCTTTCTTT.

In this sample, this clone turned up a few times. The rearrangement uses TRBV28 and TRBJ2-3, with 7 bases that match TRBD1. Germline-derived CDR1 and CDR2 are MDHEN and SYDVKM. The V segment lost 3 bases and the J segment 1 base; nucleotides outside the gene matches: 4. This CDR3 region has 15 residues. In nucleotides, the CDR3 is TGTGCCAGCAGTTTCGACAGGGCTCGCACAGATACGCAGTATTTT. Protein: CASSFDRARTDTQYF.

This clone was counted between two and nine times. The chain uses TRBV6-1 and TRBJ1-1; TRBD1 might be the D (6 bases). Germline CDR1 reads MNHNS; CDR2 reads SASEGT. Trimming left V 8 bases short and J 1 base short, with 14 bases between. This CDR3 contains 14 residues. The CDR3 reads CASLRGASNTEAFF. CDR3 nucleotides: TGTGCCAGCCTCCGGGGGGCATCGAACACTGAAGCTTTCTTT.

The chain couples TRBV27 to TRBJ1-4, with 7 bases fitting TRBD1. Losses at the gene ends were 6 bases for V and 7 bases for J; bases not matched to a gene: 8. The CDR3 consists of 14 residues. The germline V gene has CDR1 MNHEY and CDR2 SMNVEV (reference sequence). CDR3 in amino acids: CASRPQGGGEKLFF. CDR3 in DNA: TGTGCCAGCAGACCCCAGGGGGGAGGTGAAAAACTGTTTTTT.

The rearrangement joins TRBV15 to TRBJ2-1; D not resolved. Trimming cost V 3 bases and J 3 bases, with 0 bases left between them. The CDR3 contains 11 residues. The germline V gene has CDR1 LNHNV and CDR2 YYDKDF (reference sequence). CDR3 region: CATSSYNEQFF. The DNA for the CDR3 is TGTGCCACCAGCAGCTACAATGAGCAGTTCTTC.

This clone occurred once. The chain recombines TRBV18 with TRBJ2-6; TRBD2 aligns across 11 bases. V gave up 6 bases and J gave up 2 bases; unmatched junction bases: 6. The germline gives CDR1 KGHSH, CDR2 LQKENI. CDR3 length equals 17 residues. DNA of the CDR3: TGTGCCAGCTCGCCTCTAGCGGGAGGAGCTGGGGCCAACGTCCTGACTTTC. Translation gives CASSPLAGGAGANVLTF.